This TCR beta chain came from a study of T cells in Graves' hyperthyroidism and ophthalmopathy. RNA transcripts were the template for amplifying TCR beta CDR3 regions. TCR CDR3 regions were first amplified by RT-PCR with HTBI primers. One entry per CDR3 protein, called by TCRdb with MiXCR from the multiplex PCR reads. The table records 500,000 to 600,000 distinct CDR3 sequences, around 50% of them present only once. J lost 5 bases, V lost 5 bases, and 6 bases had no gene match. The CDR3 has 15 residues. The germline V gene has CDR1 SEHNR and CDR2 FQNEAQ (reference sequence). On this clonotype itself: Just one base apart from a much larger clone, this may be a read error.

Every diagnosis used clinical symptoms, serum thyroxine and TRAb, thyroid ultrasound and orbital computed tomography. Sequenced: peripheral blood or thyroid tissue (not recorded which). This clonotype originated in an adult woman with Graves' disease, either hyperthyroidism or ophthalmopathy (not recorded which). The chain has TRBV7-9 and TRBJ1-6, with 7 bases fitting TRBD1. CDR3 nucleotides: TGTGCCAGCAGCCACCGGGACAGCAATAATTCACCCCTCCACTTT. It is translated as CASSHRDSNNSPLHF. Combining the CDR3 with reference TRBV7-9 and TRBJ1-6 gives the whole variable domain DTGVSQNPRHKITKRGQNVTFRCDPISEHNRLYWYRQTLGQGPEFLTYFQNEAQLEKSRLLSDRFSAERPKGSFSTLEIQRTEQGDSAMYLCASSHRDSNNSPLHFGNGTRLTVT.